This is a list of T cell receptor beta chains from one sample in a study of technical replicates of blood from several donors. The method was immunoSEQ multiplex PCR; TCRdb's version includes in-frame clones alone and lacks a portion of them. Among 65,000 to 85,000 clones listed, about 93% were seen once. What was sequenced was T cells isolated from PBMCs. These receptors were collected from a human donor in good health. Each CDR3 is given with its conserved first and last residue. The order of the fields is J gene, V gene, CDR3 length, CDR3 protein.

J gene: TRBJ2-1
V gene: TRBV18
CDR3 length: 15
CDR3 protein: CASSARDRDYNEQFF

J gene: TRBJ2-1
V gene: TRBV25-1
CDR3 length: 11
CDR3 protein: CASSLASEQFF

J gene: TRBJ2-7
V gene: TRBV4-1
CDR3 length: 13
CDR3 protein: CASSQEVSYEQYF

J gene: TRBJ2-7
V gene: TRBV5-5
CDR3 length: 13
CDR3 protein: CASSFGRPYEQYF

J gene: TRBJ2-1
V gene: TRBV4-1
CDR3 length: 15
CDR3 protein: CASSQGSGTYNEQFF

J gene: TRBJ2-7
V gene: TRBV11-3
CDR3 length: 13
CDR3 protein: CASTPASSYEQYF

J gene: TRBJ2-7
V gene: TRBV29-1
CDR3 length: 14
CDR3 protein: CSVEGGGPSYEQYF

J gene: TRBJ2-7
V gene: TRBV21-1
CDR3 length: 14
CDR3 protein: CASSKGNRGPEQYF

J gene: TRBJ2-1
V gene: TRBV21-1
CDR3 length: 17
CDR3 protein: CASSKEGGTGCYNEQFF

J gene: TRBJ2-1
V gene: TRBV7-8
CDR3 length: 14
CDR3 protein: CASSLLGDYNEQFF

J gene: TRBJ1-2
V gene: TRBV11-2
CDR3 length: 16
CDR3 protein: CASSYTADRGLYGYTF

J gene: TRBJ2-1
V gene: TRBV5-1
CDR3 length: 20
CDR3 protein: CASTLFGVAGALGSIHEQFF

J gene: TRBJ2-1
V gene: TRBV7-2
CDR3 length: 15
CDR3 protein: CASSLGIPTYNEQFF

J gene: TRBJ2-3
V gene: TRBV10-3
CDR3 length: 15
CDR3 protein: CAISGYGGATDTQYF

J gene: TRBJ2-7
V gene: TRBV2
CDR3 length: 13
CDR3 protein: CASREAGAYEQYF

J gene: TRBJ2-7
V gene: TRBV21-1
CDR3 length: 16
CDR3 protein: CASSKDEEQDRGEQYF

J gene: TRBJ2-1
V gene: TRBV18
CDR3 length: 16
CDR3 protein: CASSPTGGHSYNEQFF

J gene: TRBJ1-2
V gene: TRBV10-1
CDR3 length: 13
CDR3 protein: CASSERRAGGYTF

J gene: TRBJ2-7
V gene: TRBV25-1
CDR3 length: 13
CDR3 protein: CASSEFLSYEQYF

J gene: TRBJ1-4
V gene: TRBV5-1
CDR3 length: 16
CDR3 protein: CASSFVLQGPNEKLFF

J gene: TRBJ1-3
V gene: TRBV6-5
CDR3 length: 14
CDR3 protein: CVCGSALSGNTIYF

J gene: TRBJ1-1
V gene: TRBV28
CDR3 length: 16
CDR3 protein: CASSLYPTGGNTEAFF

J gene: TRBJ1-2
V gene: TRBV4-1
CDR3 length: 15
CDR3 protein: CASSQDLTGNYGYTF

J gene: TRBJ1-5
V gene: TRBV5-5
CDR3 length: 14
CDR3 protein: CASRPSSSNQPQHF

J gene: TRBJ2-7
V gene: TRBV6-1
CDR3 length: 13
CDR3 protein: CASSWDRGYEQYF

J gene: TRBJ2-1
V gene: TRBV6-4
CDR3 length: 15
CDR3 protein: CASSPLPGGGNEQFF

J gene: TRBJ1-1
V gene: TRBV27
CDR3 length: 16
CDR3 protein: CASSPRTYRGVTEAFF

J gene: TRBJ2-7
V gene: TRBV9
CDR3 length: 12
CDR3 protein: CASSETGDEQYF

J gene: TRBJ2-1
V gene: TRBV19
CDR3 length: 15
CDR3 protein: CASSRPGQNYNEQFF

J gene: TRBJ2-3
V gene: TRBV19
CDR3 length: 12
CDR3 protein: CASSVLADTQYF

J gene: TRBJ2-1
V gene: TRBV6-5
CDR3 length: 13
CDR3 protein: CASSYSSASVQFF

J gene: TRBJ2-3
V gene: TRBV1
CDR3 length: 16
CDR3 protein: CTSSPRLQSFADTQYF

J gene: TRBJ2-7
V gene: TRBV27
CDR3 length: 15
CDR3 protein: CASSLIVSRLYEQYF

J gene: TRBJ2-7
V gene: TRBV5-1
CDR3 length: 13
CDR3 protein: CASSVGQPYEQYF

J gene: TRBJ1-1
V gene: TRBV7-7
CDR3 length: 13
CDR3 protein: CASSLDSNTEAFF

J gene: TRBJ2-3
V gene: TRBV7-6
CDR3 length: 17
CDR3 protein: CASSSDQRTSGTDTQYF

J gene: TRBJ1-1
V gene: TRBV30
CDR3 length: 13
CDR3 protein: CAGQGARHTEAFF

J gene: TRBJ2-3
V gene: TRBV10-2
CDR3 length: 13
CDR3 protein: CASSESLGRPQYF

J gene: TRBJ1-2
V gene: TRBV4-2
CDR3 length: 12
CDR3 protein: CASSVRGRGYTF

J gene: TRBJ1-2
V gene: TRBV5-4
CDR3 length: 14
CDR3 protein: CASSLGAANYGYTF

J gene: TRBJ1-5
V gene: TRBV30
CDR3 length: 12
CDR3 protein: CAWSVSDQPQHF

J gene: TRBJ2-2
V gene: TRBV4-2
CDR3 length: 14
CDR3 protein: CASGPTEFTGELFF

J gene: TRBJ2-3
V gene: TRBV2
CDR3 length: 17
CDR3 protein: CASTLAGGNIFADTQYF

J gene: TRBJ1-5
V gene: TRBV10-3
CDR3 length: 13
CDR3 protein: CAISDRLDQPQHF

J gene: TRBJ2-1
V gene: TRBV18
CDR3 length: 18
CDR3 protein: CASSPTAGGLLSYNEQFF

J gene: TRBJ2-1
V gene: TRBV11-2
CDR3 length: 17
CDR3 protein: CASSLELAGGLHNEQFF

J gene: TRBJ1-6
V gene: TRBV13
CDR3 length: 15
CDR3 protein: CASNLQGAYNSPLHF

J gene: TRBJ1-1
V gene: TRBV6-5
CDR3 length: 13
CDR3 protein: CASRGTGYTEAFF

J gene: TRBJ2-3
V gene: TRBV28
CDR3 length: 17
CDR3 protein: CASSLTSGSLGTDTQYF